Below are 25 T cell receptor beta chains sequenced from a single sample in a study of blood T cells in healthy people across ages. A second about 7 to 11 cycle PCR used barcoded and J-beta primers. TCRdb ran MiXCR on the 5' RACE reads and lists one entry per CDR3 protein. Among roughly 830,000 distinct CDR3 sequences listed, approximately 59% were seen once. What was sequenced was blood. These receptors were taken from a man aged 30 to 39 in good health.

This clonotype was seen only a few times. The rearrangement joins TRBV14 to TRBJ2-1, with a tentative D call TRBD2 (6 bases). The V and J ends lost 1 base and 8 bases respectively, with 12 bases between them. CDR1 SGHDN and CDR2 FVKESK come from the germline V gene. The CDR3 has 14 amino acids. The CDR3 nucleotides are TGTGCCAGCAGCCAAGCCAGGACTATCTATGAGCAGTTCTTC. Its translation: CASSQARTIYEQFF.

This chain uses TRBV6-5 with TRBJ2-1, with 8 bases lining up with TRBD1. The CDR3 totals 15 residues. The germline gives CDR1 MNHEY, CDR2 SVGAGI. The ends lost 2 bases at V and 9 bases at J; junction bases unmatched: 9. CDR3 in amino acids: CASSYISGTGSEQFF. As DNA, the CDR3 is TGTGCCAGCAGTTACATCTCCGGGACAGGCTCTGAGCAGTTCTTC.

The chain combines TRBV20-1 with TRBJ2-6; 10 bases are shared with TRBD2. Trimming at V came to 3 bases and at J to 0 bases, leaving 8 bases not matched to a gene. This CDR3 is built from 18 residues. Per the germline V gene, CDR1 is DFQATT and CDR2 is SNEGSKA (reference sequence). The CDR3 protein is CSARSLAGANSGANVLTF. In DNA form, the CDR3 reads TGCAGTGCTAGGTCCCTAGCGGGGGCCAACTCTGGGGCCAACGTCCTGACTTTC.

This clonotype showed up just a few times. The chain couples TRBV27 to TRBJ2-3; 9 nucleotides align to TRBD1. The CDR3 length is 21 residues. V was clipped by 7 bases and J by 0 bases; unmatched bases: 23. The germline CDR1 and CDR2 sequences are MNHEY and SMNVEV (reference sequence). Here the CDR3 DNA reads TGTGCCAGCACCGCGAAGGGGTACCGGGACAGGGATACTTCAAGCACAGATACGCAGTATTTT. Amino acids: CASTAKGYRDRDTSSTDTQYF.

The genes are TRBV6-5 and TRBJ2-7, with 7 bases aligning to TRBD1. The V gene's germline CDR1 is MNHEY and CDR2 SVGAGI. CDR3 length equals 14 residues. V gave up 2 bases and J gave up 3 bases; unmatched junction bases: 4. As DNA, the CDR3 is TGTGCCAGCAGTTACCAGGGACAGTTCTACGAGCAGTACTTC. Amino acid sequence: CASSYQGQFYEQYF.

The chain joins TRBV6-2 or TRBV6-3 to TRBJ2-6, with a possible D match to TRBD1 (6 bases). Trimming shortened V by 6 bases and J by 2 bases, and 11 bases separated the two germline ends. The CDR3 is 15 amino acids. In germline, CDR1 is MNHEY, CDR2 SVGEGT. The CDR3 region is CASRFEGAGANVLTF. The DNA for the CDR3 is TGTGCCAGCAGATTCGAGGGGGCTGGGGCCAACGTCCTGACTTTC.

V is TRBV5-1 and J is TRBJ2-7, with TRBD2 matching 10 bases. J was trimmed by 6 bases and V by 1 base; bases with no gene match: 7. This CDR3 contains 15 residues. Per germline, CDR1 SGHRS and CDR2 YFSETQ. The CDR3 nucleotides are TGCGCCAGCAGCTTGAGCGGGGGGGCTGAAGGCGAGCAGTACTTC. It is translated as CASSLSGGAEGEQYF.

In this sample, this clonotype turned up a few times. The chain recombines TRBV20-1 with TRBJ2-7, with D tentatively TRBD2 (6 bases). The CDR3 has 15 amino acids. Germline lookup yields CDR1 DFQATT and CDR2 SNEGSKA (reference sequence). V lost 5 bases and J 4 bases, leaving 21 bases between the germline ends. The CDR3 here is CSARLALDTSYEQYF. CDR3 bases: TGCAGTGCTCGCCTAGCGTTGGACACTTCTTACGAGCAGTACTTC.

The V gene is TRBV5-1, the J gene TRBJ2-1; tentatively, D is TRBD1 (6 bases). CDR1 is SGHRS, CDR2 YFSETQ, per germline. The CDR3 contains 13 residues. V dropped 5 bases and J dropped 7 bases, with 13 bases sitting between them. As DNA, the CDR3 is TGCGCCAGCAGAACACAGGGCGGGAATGAGCAGTTCTTC. Translating it yields CASRTQGGNEQFF.

The chain recombines TRBV28 with TRBJ2-7, with D perhaps given as TRBD1 or TRBD2 (5 bases each). V was shortened by 2 bases and J by 7 bases, with 15 bases between the two germline ends. The CDR3 extends over 14 amino acids. Germline CDR1 reads MDHEN; CDR2 reads SYDVKM. The CDR3 coding sequence is TGTGCCAGCAGTTTAGCAGGGAGATACAATGAGCAGTACTTC. Its protein is CASSLAGRYNEQYF.

This clonotype was observed a few times. The J gene is TRBJ2-6, the V gene TRBV14; no definite D call. The germline V gene encodes CDR1 SGHDN and CDR2 FVKESK. V was shortened by 4 bases and J by 0 bases, with 10 bases between the two germline ends. The CDR3 spans 16 residues. CDR3 DNA sequence: TGTGCCAGCAGCCCCCAAATGGGCTCTGGGGCCAACGTCCTGACTTTC. Protein product: CASSPQMGSGANVLTF.

This chain connects TRBV25-1 to TRBJ1-2, with D maybe TRBD1 (6 bases). The germline V and J ends were trimmed by 4 bases and 4 bases, with 16 bases remaining between them. This CDR3 has 15 residues. Germline V CDR1 and CDR2: MGHDK, SYGVNS. CDR3 region: CASSGSGDLLYGYTF. The DNA of the CDR3 is TGTGCCAGCAGTGGTTCAGGGGACCTCCTCTATGGCTACACCTTC.

The chain recombines TRBV13 with TRBJ2-3; D is tentatively TRBD1 or TRBD2 (5 bases each). CDR3 length: 16 residues. With 5 bases removed from V and 5 bases from J, the gap between germline ends came to 20 bases. CDR1 PRHDT and CDR2 FYEKMQ come from the germline V gene (reference sequence). The CDR3 coding sequence is TGTGCCAGCAGCAATACCGGGACCTGGACGGGAGATACGCAGTATTTT. Translated, it gives CASSNTGTWTGDTQYF.

The V gene is TRBV9, the J gene TRBJ2-3; weak D call: TRBD2 (6 bases). Germline CDR1 and CDR2: SGDLS and YYNGEE. The CDR3 contains 16 residues. The V end was cut by 4 bases, the J end by 5 bases, with 20 bases between. CDR3 sequence reads: CASSPSGGRQGDTQYF. The CDR3 DNA reads as TGTGCCAGCAGCCCCAGTGGAGGGAGGCAAGGAGATACGCAGTATTTT. The full variable domain, in which reference TRBV9 and TRBJ2-3 provide the parts outside the CDR3, is DSGVTQTPKHLITATGQRVTLRCSPRSGDLSVYWYQQSLDQGLQFLIQYYNGEERAKGNILERFSAQQFPDLHSELNLSSLELGDSALYFCASSPSGGRQGDTQYFGPGTRLTVL.

In this sample, this clonotype turned up once. The chain has TRBV13 and TRBJ2-2, with TRBD1 matching over 7 bases. Trimming cost V 2 bases and J 0 bases; bases outside gene matches: 3. The CDR3 totals 16 residues. Germline V gene sequence: CDR1 PRHDT, CDR2 FYEKMQ (reference sequence). CDR3 in DNA: TGTGCCAGCAGCTTACCTACAGGGGCGAACACCGGGGAGCTGTTTTTT. This gives the protein CASSLPTGANTGELFF.

The chain couples TRBV4-3 to TRBJ2-7, with 7 bases lining up with TRBD2. The V segment lost 0 bases and the J segment 0 bases; nucleotides outside the gene matches: 11. CDR3 length: 18 amino acids. Germline CDR1 reads LGHNA; CDR2 reads YSLEER. CDR3 amino acids: CASSQEEGLGLGSYEQYF. The DNA for the CDR3 is TGCGCCAGCAGCCAAGAAGAGGGTCTCGGACTAGGCTCCTACGAGCAGTACTTC.

The chain joins TRBV7-9 to TRBJ2-4; TRBD2 might be the D (6 bases). The end of the DNA is better explained by TRBJ2-7, so the J call may be wrong. The CDR3 is 15 residues long. Germline values: CDR1 SEHNR, CDR2 FQNEAQ (reference sequence). The CDR3 sequence: CASSFSGLLSYEQYF. CDR3 in DNA: TGTGCCAGCAGCTTCAGCGGGCTCTTGAGCTACGAGCAGTACTTC.

The chain is built from TRBV4-2 and TRBJ1-5, with no clear D. CDR1 is LGHNA, CDR2 YNFKEQ, per germline. There are 14 residues in the CDR3. The V gene lost 2 bases and the J gene lost 5 bases, with 10 bases spanning the gap. CDR3 region: CASSQTGPDQPQHF. The CDR3 DNA reads as TGTGCCAGCAGCCAAACGGGTCCGGATCAGCCCCAGCATTTT.

The chain uses TRBV7-2 and TRBJ2-5, with no clear D. Trimming stripped 1 base from V and 13 bases from J, with 19 bases between. The germline CDR1 and CDR2 sequences are SGHTA and FQGNSA. The CDR3 is 14 residues long. CDR3: CASSLVAQIYERYF. The CDR3 DNA is TGTGCCAGCAGCTTAGTTGCACAGATCTACGAGCGGTACTTC. The variable domain in full, completed from reference TRBV7-2 and TRBJ2-5, reads GAGVSQSPSNKVTEKGKDVELRCDPISGHTALYWYRQSLGQGLEFLIYFQGNSAPDKSGLPSDRFSAERTGGSVSTLTIQRTQQEDSAVYLCASSLVAQIYERYFGPGTRLLVL.

This clonotype was recorded once. J is TRBJ2-3 and V is TRBV7-2; weak D call: TRBD1 (7 bases). V was trimmed by 5 bases and J by 2 bases, leaving 17 bases between them. Germline values: CDR1 SGHTA, CDR2 FQGNSA. This CDR3 region has 16 residues. Written as DNA, the CDR3 is TGTGCCAGCAGCGATCGACTAGGGGGCACCACAGATACGCAGTATTTT. Amino acids: CASSDRLGGTTDTQYF.

V usage is TRBV20-1 and J usage is TRBJ1-6; 9 bases are a match to TRBD1. CDR3 size: 16 residues. Trimming took 3 bases from V and 7 from J; bases not matched to a gene: 10. From germline, CDR1 is DFQATT and CDR2 SNEGSKA (reference sequence). CDR3 in DNA: TGCAGTGCTAGTGATCCCGGGACAGGGAGCAATTCACCCCTCCACTTT. It codes for CSASDPGTGSNSPLHF.

The rearrangement links TRBV25-1 to TRBJ2-3; 10 nucleotides align to TRBD2. V trimming: 5 bases; J trimming: 0 bases; junction bases outside the gene matches: 8. This CDR3 is built from 17 residues. Germline CDR1 reads MGHDK; CDR2 reads SYGVNS. This CDR3 reads CASSPLAGEPSTDTQYF. The CDR3 DNA is TGTGCCAGCAGTCCCCTAGCGGGGGAACCTAGCACAGATACGCAGTATTTT.

This chain joins TRBV6-1 and TRBJ2-1, with D hard to call. Trimming shortened V by 1 base and J by 8 bases, and 12 bases separated the two germline ends. The germline CDR1 and CDR2 sequences are MNHNS and SASEGT. CDR3 length equals 14 residues. The CDR3 protein is CASSEVMARDEQFF. The CDR3 nucleotides are TGTGCCAGCAGTGAAGTAATGGCTCGAGATGAGCAGTTCTTC.

The V call is TRBV7-2, the J call TRBJ2-5; TRBD1 is a possible D gene (6 bases). The DNA end lines up better with TRBJ2-7; the J call may be wrong. CDR1 SGHTA and CDR2 FQGNSA come from the germline V gene. CDR3 length equals 13 residues. CDR3 protein: CASRDNPNYEQYF. DNA for the CDR3: TGTGCCAGCCGGGACAACCCAAACTACGAGCAGTACTTC.

This clonotype was observed a handful of times. V and J are TRBV6-5 and TRBJ2-1, with a possible D match to TRBD1 (5 bases). Germline V gene lookup returns CDR1 MNHEY and CDR2 SVGAGI. V was trimmed by 5 bases and J by 8 bases, leaving 10 bases between them. CDR3 length: 12 amino acids. The CDR3 is CASSRGLDEQFF. CDR3 bases: TGTGCCAGCAGTAGGGGCTTGGATGAGCAGTTCTTC.